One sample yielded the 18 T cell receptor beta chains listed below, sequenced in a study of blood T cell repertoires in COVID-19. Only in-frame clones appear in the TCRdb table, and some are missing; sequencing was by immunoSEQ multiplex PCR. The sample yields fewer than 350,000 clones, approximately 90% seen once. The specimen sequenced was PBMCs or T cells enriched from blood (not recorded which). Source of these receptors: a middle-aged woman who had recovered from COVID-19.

As DNA, the CDR3 is TGTGCCATCAGTGAGTCAGTAGCGGGAGTCCTCAATGAGCAGTTCTTC. It specifies CAISESVAGVLNEQFF. The chain combines TRBV10-3 with TRBJ2-1; 9 nucleotides match TRBD2. CDR3 length: 16 residues. J gave up 6 bases and V 0 bases, and 6 bases lay outside the gene matches. CDR1 and CDR2 from the germline V gene are ENHRY and SYGVKD.

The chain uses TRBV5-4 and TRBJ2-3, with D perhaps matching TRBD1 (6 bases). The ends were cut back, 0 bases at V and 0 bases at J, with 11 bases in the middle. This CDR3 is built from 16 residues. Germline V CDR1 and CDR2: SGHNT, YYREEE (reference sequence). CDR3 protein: CASSLDRDTSTDTQYF. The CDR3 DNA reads TGTGCCAGCAGCTTGGATCGGGACACTAGCACAGATACGCAGTATTTT. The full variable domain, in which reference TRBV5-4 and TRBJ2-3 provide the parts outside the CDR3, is ETGVTQSPTHLIKTRGQQVTLRCSSQSGHNTVSWYQQALGQGPQFIFQYYREEENGRGNFPPRFSGLQFPNYSSELNVNALELDDSALYLCASSLDRDTSTDTQYFGPGTRLTVL.

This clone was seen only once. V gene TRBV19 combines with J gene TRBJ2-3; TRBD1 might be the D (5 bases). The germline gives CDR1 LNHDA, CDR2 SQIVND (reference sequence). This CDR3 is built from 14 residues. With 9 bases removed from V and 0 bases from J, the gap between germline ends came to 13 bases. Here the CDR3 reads CASRLQGSTDTQYF. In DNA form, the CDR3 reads TGTGCCAGCCGACTCCAGGGTAGCACAGATACGCAGTATTTT.

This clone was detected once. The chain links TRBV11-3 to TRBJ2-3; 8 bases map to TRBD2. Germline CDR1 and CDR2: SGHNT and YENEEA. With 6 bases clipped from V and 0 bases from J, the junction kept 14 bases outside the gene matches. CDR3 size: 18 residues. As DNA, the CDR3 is TGTGCCAGCAGTACCCGTGGGGCTAGCGGGCCTAGCACAGATACGCAGTATTTT. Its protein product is CASSTRGASGPSTDTQYF.

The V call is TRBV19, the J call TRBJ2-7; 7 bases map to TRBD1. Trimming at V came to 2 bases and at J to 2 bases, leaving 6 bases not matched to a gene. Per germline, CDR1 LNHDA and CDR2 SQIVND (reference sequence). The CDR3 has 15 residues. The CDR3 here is CASSIYRDSPYEQYF. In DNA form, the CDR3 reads TGTGCCAGTAGTATATACCGGGACAGCCCCTACGAGCAGTACTTC.

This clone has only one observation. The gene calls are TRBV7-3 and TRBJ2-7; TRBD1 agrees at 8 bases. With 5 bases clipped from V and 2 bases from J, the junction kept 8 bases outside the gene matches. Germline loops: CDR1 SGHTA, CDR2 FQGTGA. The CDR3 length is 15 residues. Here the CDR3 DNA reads TGTGCCAGCAGCCCTGCCGGACAGGGCCCCTACGAGCAGTACTTC. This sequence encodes CASSPAGQGPYEQYF.

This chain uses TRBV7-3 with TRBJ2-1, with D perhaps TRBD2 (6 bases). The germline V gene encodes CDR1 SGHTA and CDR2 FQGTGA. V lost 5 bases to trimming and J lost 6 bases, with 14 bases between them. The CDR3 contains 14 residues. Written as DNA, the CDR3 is TGTGCCAGCAGCCTAAGACTAGGTAGCAATGAGCAGTTCTTC. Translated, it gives CASSLRLGSNEQFF. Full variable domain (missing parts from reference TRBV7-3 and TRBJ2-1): GAGVSQTPSNKVTEKGKYVELRCDPISGHTALYWYRQSLGQGPEFLIYFQGTGAADDSGLPNDRFFAVRPEGSVSTLKIQRTERGDSAVYLCASSLRLGSNEQFFGPGTRLTVL.

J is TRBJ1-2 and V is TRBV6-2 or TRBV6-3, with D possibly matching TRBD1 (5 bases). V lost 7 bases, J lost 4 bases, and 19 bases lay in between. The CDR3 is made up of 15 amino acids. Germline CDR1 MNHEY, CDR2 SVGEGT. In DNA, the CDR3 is TGTGCCAGCACCCCCGCGGGATCCCAGGGCTATGGCTACACCTTC. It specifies CASTPAGSQGYGYTF.

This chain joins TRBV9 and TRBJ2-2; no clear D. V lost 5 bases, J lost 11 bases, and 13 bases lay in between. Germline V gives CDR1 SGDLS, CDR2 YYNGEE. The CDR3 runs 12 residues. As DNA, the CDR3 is TGTGCCAGCAGGAAGGCGGCTGGAGAGCTGTTTTTT. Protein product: CASRKAAGELFF.

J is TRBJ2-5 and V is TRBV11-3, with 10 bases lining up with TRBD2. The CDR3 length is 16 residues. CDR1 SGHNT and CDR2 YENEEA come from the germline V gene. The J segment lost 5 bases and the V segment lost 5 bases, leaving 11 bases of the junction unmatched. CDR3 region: CASSPNPSGSGETQYF. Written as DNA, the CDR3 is TGTGCCAGCAGCCCCAATCCTAGCGGGAGTGGTGAGACCCAGTACTTC.

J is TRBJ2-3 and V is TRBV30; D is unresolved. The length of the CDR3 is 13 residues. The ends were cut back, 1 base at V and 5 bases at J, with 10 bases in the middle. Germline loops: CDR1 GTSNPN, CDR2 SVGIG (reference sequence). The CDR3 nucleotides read TGTGCCTGGAGTGGTGCAGCTAGAGATACGCAGTATTTT. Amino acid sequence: CAWSGAARDTQYF. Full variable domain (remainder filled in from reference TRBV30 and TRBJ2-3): SQTIHQWPATLVQPVGSPLSLECTVEGTSNPNLYWYRQAAGRGLQLLFYSVGIGQISSEVPQNLSASRPQDRQFILSSKKLLLSDSGFYLCAWSGAARDTQYFGPGTRLTVL.

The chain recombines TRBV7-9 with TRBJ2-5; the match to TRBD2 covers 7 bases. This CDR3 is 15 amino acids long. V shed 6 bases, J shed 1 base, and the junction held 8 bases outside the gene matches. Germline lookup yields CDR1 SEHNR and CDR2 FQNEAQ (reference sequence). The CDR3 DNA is TGTGCCAGCAGTCAACTCACGGGGGGCCAAGAGACCCAGTACTTC. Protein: CASSQLTGGQETQYF.

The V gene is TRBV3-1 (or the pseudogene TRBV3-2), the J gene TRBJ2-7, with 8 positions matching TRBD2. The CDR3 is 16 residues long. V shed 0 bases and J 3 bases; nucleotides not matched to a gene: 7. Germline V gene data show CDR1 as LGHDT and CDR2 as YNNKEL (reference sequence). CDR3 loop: CASSQERLARNYEQYF. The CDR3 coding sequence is TGTGCCAGCAGCCAAGAAAGACTAGCGCGTAACTACGAGCAGTACTTC.

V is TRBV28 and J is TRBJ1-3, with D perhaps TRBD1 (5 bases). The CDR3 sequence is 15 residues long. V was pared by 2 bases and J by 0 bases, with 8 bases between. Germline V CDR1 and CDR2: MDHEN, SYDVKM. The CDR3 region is CASSLQGSSGNTIYF. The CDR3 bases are TGTGCCAGCAGTTTACAGGGAAGCTCTGGAAACACCATATATTTT. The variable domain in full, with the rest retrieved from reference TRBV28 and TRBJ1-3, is DVKVTQSSRYLVKRTGEKVFLECVQDMDHENMFWYRQDPGLGLRLIYFSYDVKMKEKGDIPEGYSVSREKKERFSLILESASTNQTSMYLCASSLQGSSGNTIYFGEGSWLTVV.

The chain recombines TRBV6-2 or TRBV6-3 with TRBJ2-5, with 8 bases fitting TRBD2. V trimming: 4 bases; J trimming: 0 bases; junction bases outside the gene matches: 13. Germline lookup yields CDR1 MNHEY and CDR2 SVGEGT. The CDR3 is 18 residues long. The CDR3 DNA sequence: TGTGCCAGCAGTTGGGGGTACAGCGGGAGCCCGTACCAAGAGACCCAGTACTTC. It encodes CASSWGYSGSPYQETQYF.

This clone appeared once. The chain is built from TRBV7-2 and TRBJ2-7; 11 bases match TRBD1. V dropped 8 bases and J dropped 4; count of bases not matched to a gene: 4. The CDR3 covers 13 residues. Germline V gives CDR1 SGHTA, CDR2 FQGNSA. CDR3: CASGTGGSYEQYF. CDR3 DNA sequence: TGTGCCAGCGGGACAGGGGGGTCTTACGAGCAGTACTTC.

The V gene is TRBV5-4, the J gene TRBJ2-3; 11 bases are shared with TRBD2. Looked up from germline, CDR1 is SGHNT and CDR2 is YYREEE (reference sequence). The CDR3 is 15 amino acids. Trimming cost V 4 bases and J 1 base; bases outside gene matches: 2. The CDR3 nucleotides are TGTGCCAGCAGCCTGACTAGCGGGGGCACAGATACGCAGTATTTT. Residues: CASSLTSGGTDTQYF.

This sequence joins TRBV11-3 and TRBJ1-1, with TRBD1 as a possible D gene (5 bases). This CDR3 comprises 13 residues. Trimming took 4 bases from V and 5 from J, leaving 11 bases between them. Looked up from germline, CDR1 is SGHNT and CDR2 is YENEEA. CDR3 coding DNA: TGTGCCAGCAGCTCAGGGAAGGGGACTGAAGCTTTCTTT. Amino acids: CASSSGKGTEAFF.